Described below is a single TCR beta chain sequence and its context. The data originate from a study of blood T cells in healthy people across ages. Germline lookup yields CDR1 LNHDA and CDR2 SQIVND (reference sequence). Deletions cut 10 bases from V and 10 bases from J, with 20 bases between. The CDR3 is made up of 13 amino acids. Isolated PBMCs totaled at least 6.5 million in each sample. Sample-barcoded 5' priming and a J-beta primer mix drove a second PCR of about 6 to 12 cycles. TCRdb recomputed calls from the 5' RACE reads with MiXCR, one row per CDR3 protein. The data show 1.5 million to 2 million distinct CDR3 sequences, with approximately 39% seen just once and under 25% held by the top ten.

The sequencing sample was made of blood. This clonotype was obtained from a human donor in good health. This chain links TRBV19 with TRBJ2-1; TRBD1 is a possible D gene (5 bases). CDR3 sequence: CATRQGLDREQFF. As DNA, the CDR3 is TGTGCCACTCGCCAGGGCCTCGACCGGGAGCAGTTCTTC.